A single sample gave rise to the 18 T cell receptor beta chains below, sequenced in a study of cytotoxic CD8 clonotypes in ibrutinib-treated CLL. Repertoires were generated with immunoSEQ multiplex PCR, while TCRdb's copy carries only in-frame clones and drops some. The table includes around 130,000 clones, around 84% detected once. The starting material was PBMCs, obtained after 24 months of ibrutinib treatment. The receptors derive from a human donor with chronic lymphocytic leukemia.

Concerning this clone: One junction end does not reproduce the germline sequence, and a read error may be involved. The chain couples TRBV6-1 to TRBJ2-4, with TRBD1 matching 7 bases. Germline CDR1 MNHNS, CDR2 SASEGT. This CDR3 is 16 amino acids long. CDR3 residues: CASREGQELAKNIQYF. The CDR3 DNA reads TGTGCCAGCAGGGAAGGACAGGAGCTAGCCAAAAACATTCAGTACTTC.

This clone has more than one count but fewer than ten. The V call is TRBV2, the J call TRBJ1-2; 8 bases match TRBD1. From germline, CDR1 is SNHLY and CDR2 FYNNEI. J lost 7 bases, V lost 8 bases, and 6 bases had no gene match. The CDR3 is 12 amino acids. The CDR3 DNA reads as TGTGCCAGCGGGACAGGAATCGGTGGCTACACCTTC. This translates into CASGTGIGGYTF.

The chain employs TRBV5-4 and TRBJ2-5; TRBD2 aligns across 12 bases. J was trimmed by 6 bases and V by 3 bases; bases with no gene match: 6. The CDR3 contains 15 residues. Germline V gene lookup returns CDR1 SGHNT and CDR2 YYREEE (reference sequence). The CDR3 coding sequence is TGTGCCAGCAGCTCTAGCGGGGGGGCCTTAAAGACCCAGTACTTC. Its translation is CASSSSGGALKTQYF.

This chain connects TRBV15 to TRBJ1-2; no clear D. The V gene lost 2 bases and the J gene lost 0 bases, with 16 bases spanning the gap. The CDR3 consists of 17 residues. CDR1 is LNHNV, CDR2 YYDKDF, per germline (reference sequence). CDR3 region: CATSRFPQITSNYGYTF. The CDR3 DNA sequence: TGTGCCACCAGCAGATTTCCACAAATAACTTCTAACTATGGCTACACCTTC.

The J gene is TRBJ2-7, the V gene TRBV21-1; the table calls TRBD2, which could not be checked here. TRBV21-1 is designated a pseudogene. The CDR3 loop spans 12 amino acids. The CDR3 sequence is CASSKVEVGPYF. The CDR3 nucleotides read TGTGCCAGCAGCAAAGTGGAGGTGGGTCCGTACTTC.

This chain uses TRBV6-1 with TRBJ2-7; no clear D. Germline lookup yields CDR1 MNHNS and CDR2 SASEGT. Between the trimmed V and J ends, which lost 5 bases and 3 bases, there was a span of 11 bases. The CDR3 is made up of 13 amino acids. The CDR3 DNA is TGTGCCAGCAGTCCGGCGTTTAACTACGAGCAGTACTTC. Residues: CASSPAFNYEQYF.

The chain employs TRBV6-5 and TRBJ1-2, with D tentatively TRBD1 (5 bases). Germline V CDR1 and CDR2: MNHEY, SVGAGI. CDR3 length: 14 amino acids. Trimming removed 5 bases from V and 2 bases from J, with 12 bases in between. The CDR3 protein is CASSNPGTNYGYTF. In nucleotides, the CDR3 is TGTGCCAGCAGTAACCCTGGGACCAACTATGGCTACACCTTC.

This clone was recorded a few times. The gene calls are TRBV30 and TRBJ1-1; D call uncertain. V lost 0 bases to trimming and J lost 3 bases, with 5 bases between them. Germline CDR1 GTSNPN, CDR2 SVGIG (reference sequence). The CDR3 has 12 amino acids. CDR3 bases: TGTGCCTGGAGTGTACGGCACACTGAAGCTTTCTTT. Translated, it gives CAWSVRHTEAFF.

As DNA, the CDR3 is TGTGCCAGTAGTAACCGCCCGGTGGTGAACACTGAAGCTTTCTTT. Protein: CASSNRPVVNTEAFF. The V gene is TRBV19, the J gene TRBJ1-1; D unclear. This CDR3 comprises 15 residues. Germline CDR1 reads LNHDA; CDR2 reads SQIVND (reference sequence). The ends were cut back, 4 bases at V and 0 bases at J, with 12 bases in the middle.

The rearrangement uses TRBV4-1 and TRBJ2-1; D gene uncertain. In germline, CDR1 is MGHRA, CDR2 YSYEKL. Deletions cut 0 bases from V and 8 bases from J, with 20 bases between. The CDR3 is 17 residues long. CDR3 protein: CASSQDVASDGFDEQFF. Here the CDR3 DNA reads TGCGCCAGCAGCCAAGATGTGGCTAGTGATGGGTTCGATGAGCAGTTCTTC.

CDR3 in amino acids: CASSEGQGFTNYGYTF. The CDR3 DNA is TGTGCCAGCAGCGAGGGACAGGGGTTTACTAACTATGGCTACACCTTC. This chain joins TRBV5-4 and TRBJ1-2; 10 bases map to TRBD1. Germline CDR1 reads SGHNT; CDR2 reads YYREEE (reference sequence). Trimming cost V 4 bases and J 0 bases; bases outside gene matches: 6. The CDR3 runs 16 residues.

The V and J genes are TRBV6-1 and TRBJ1-2; no clear D gene. The CDR3 runs 14 residues. V lost 0 bases and J lost 8, with 13 bases in between. The V gene's germline CDR1 is MNHNS and CDR2 SASEGT. In DNA, the CDR3 is TGTGCCAGCAGTGAAGCGAGTAAGAGGTGGGGCTACACCTTC. Its translation is CASSEASKRWGYTF.

The chain uses TRBV28 and TRBJ1-5; 7 bases are shared with TRBD1. This CDR3 has 16 amino acids. J was trimmed by 6 bases and V by 6 bases; bases with no gene match: 14. Germline V lookup: CDR1 MDHEN, CDR2 SYDVKM. The CDR3 bases are TGTGCCAGCAGCCGGCGGGGAGGGGGCGCAGGTCAGCCCCAGCATTTT. Its translation: CASSRRGGGAGQPQHF.

DNA of the CDR3: TGTGCCAGCAGCCCGGACAGGGGTATAAACACCATATATTTT. Translation: CASSPDRGINTIYF. V is TRBV5-4 and J is TRBJ1-3; 9 bases fit TRBD1. Germline trimming cut 4 bases from V and 6 bases from J; bases unmatched to any gene: 5. There are 14 residues in the CDR3. Germline CDR1 and CDR2: SGHNT and YYREEE (reference sequence).

The chain couples TRBV4-2 to TRBJ1-1; 8 positions match TRBD1. Germline CDR1 is LGHNA and CDR2 is YNFKEQ. The ends lost 4 bases at V and 6 bases at J; junction bases unmatched: 4. There are 13 residues in the CDR3. As DNA, the CDR3 is TGTGCCAGCAGCCGCCGGACAGGGTCTGAAGCTTTCTTT. Its translation is CASSRRTGSEAFF.

The chain uses TRBV10-3 and TRBJ2-2; TRBD1 agrees at 12 bases. The CDR3 length is 14 residues. CDR1 and CDR2 from the germline V gene are ENHRY and SYGVKD. The ends lost 8 bases at V and 4 bases at J; junction bases unmatched: 2. The CDR3 sequence is CAIAGQGATGELFF. The CDR3 DNA follows: TGTGCCATCGCGGGACAGGGGGCCACCGGGGAGCTGTTTTTT.

The chain employs TRBV19 and TRBJ1-6; perhaps TRBD1 as D (5 bases). V lost 3 bases, J lost 8 bases, and 8 bases lay in between. CDR3 size: 13 residues. Germline values: CDR1 LNHDA, CDR2 SQIVND (reference sequence). The CDR3 reads CASSIRGDSPLHF. The DNA of the CDR3 is TGTGCCAGTAGTATTAGGGGAGATTCACCCCTCCACTTT.

The rearrangement joins TRBV30 to TRBJ2-7, with D perhaps assigned TRBD1 or TRBD2 (5 bases each). CDR1 is GTSNPN and CDR2 is SVGIG in the germline V gene (reference sequence). This CDR3 is 14 amino acids long. The V end lost 2 bases, the J end lost 2 bases, and 13 bases lay between the germline ends. The CDR3 loop reads CAWSRGAPTYEQYF. The DNA of the CDR3 is TGTGCCTGGAGTCGAGGGGCGCCTACCTACGAGCAGTACTTC. The variable domain in full, with the rest retrieved from reference TRBV30 and TRBJ2-7, is SQTIHQWPATLVQPVGSPLSLECTVEGTSNPNLYWYRQAAGRGLQLLFYSVGIGQISSEVPQNLSASRPQDRQFILSSKKLLLSDSGFYLCAWSRGAPTYEQYFGPGTRLTVT.